These T cell receptor beta chains were read from a single sample in a study of T-cell memory formation after mild COVID-19. Each CDR3 protein gets one entry after TCRdb re-called the 5' RACE reads with MiXCR. Among roughly 130,000 distinct CDR3 sequences listed, roughly 6% were seen once. Specimen: PBMCs or a T cell subset sorted from them (not recorded which). Receptors originate from an adult woman who had mild COVID-19 (a few samples of this study predate the infection). Cell type and time point are not known. The CDR3 runs from the conserved cysteine through the conserved F or W. A D gene is named only where the DNA matches it firmly. Not all rows give a size; the values are once, few, many and, for expanded clones, a class.

TRBJ2-1	TRBV12-3/TRBV12-4	many	TRBD2	TGTGCCAGCAGTTTGCTAGCGGGAATGGGTGAGCAGTTCTTC	CASSLLAGMGEQFF
TRBJ1-6	TRBV2	NA	NA	TGTGCCAGCAGTGAGAGGCCGCCAGGGAATTCACCCCTCCACTTT	CASSERPPGNSPLHF
TRBJ2-7	TRBV9	few	NA	TGTGCCAGCAGCGTAGGGGGAGCAGGGAGAGGCGAGCAGTACTTC	CASSVGGAGRGEQYF
TRBJ1-5	TRBV18	NA	NA	TGTGCCAGCTCACCATTCGGACAGTTGAATAGCAATCAGCCCCAGCATTTT	CASSPFGQLNSNQPQHF
TRBJ2-2	TRBV7-7	many	NA	TGTGCCAGCAGCGATCAGTCCTTTTACACCGGGGAGCTGTTTTTT	CASSDQSFYTGELFF
TRBJ2-1	TRBV27	few	TRBD2	TGTGCCAGCAGTTTATGGGAAGCGGGAAGGGAGTTCTTC	CASSLWEAGREFF
TRBJ1-2	TRBV2	few	NA	TGTGCCAGCAGTGAATGGCGGAGTAACTATGGCTACACCTTC	CASSEWRSNYGYTF
TRBJ1-5	TRBV3-1	NA	NA	TGTGCCAGCAGCGGGGATACAACAGGGAAGGGGGGTTTGCCCCAGCATTTT	CASSGDTTGKGGLPQHF
TRBJ2-2	TRBV7-8	many	NA	TGTGCCAGCAGCTTATCCCGGGGTTGGACCACCGGGGAGCTGTTTTTT	CASSLSRGWTTGELFF
TRBJ2-5	TRBV20-1	many	TRBD2	TGCAGTGCTCCCCATCTAGCGGGAGTGGGAGAGACCCAGTACTTC	CSAPHLAGVGETQYF
TRBJ2-7	TRBV5-6	many	NA	TGTGCCAGCAGCTCTCCTAGCGCCTACGAGCAGTACTTC	CASSSPSAYEQYF
TRBJ1-5	TRBV11-2	NA	TRBD1	TGTGCCAGCAGCTTCTCGGGACAGACCAATCAGCCCCAGCATTTT	CASSFSGQTNQPQHF
TRBJ2-7	TRBV5-1	NA	TRBD1	TGCGCCAGCAGCGGACAGGGCTTAACTCACGAGCAGTACTTC	CASSGQGLTHEQYF
TRBJ2-1	TRBV12-3/TRBV12-4	few	TRBD2	TGTGCCAGCAGTACCGGGACTACCTTCAATGAGCAGTTCTTC	CASSTGTTFNEQFF
TRBJ2-1	TRBV6-2/TRBV6-3	few	NA	TGTGCCAGCGGCCCTGGACCAGTTGCGGAGCAGTTCTTC	CASGPGPVAEQFF
TRBJ2-7	TRBV25-1	few	TRBD2	TGTGCCAGCAGTAATACCGGGACTAGCGGGGACGAGCAGTACTTC	CASSNTGTSGDEQYF
TRBJ2-7	TRBV12-3/TRBV12-4	many	NA	TGTGCCAGCAGTCCCCCGGGGCGCCACTACGAGCAGTACTTC	CASSPPGRHYEQYF
TRBJ2-1	TRBV20-1	few	TRBD2	TGCAGTGCTAGAGATCGCCGGACTAGCGGGAGGGCCGATGAGCAGTTCTTC	CSARDRRTSGRADEQFF
TRBJ2-7	TRBV7-2	few	NA	TGTGCCAGCAGCTTAGAAGTCCACTCCTACGAGCAGTACTTC	CASSLEVHSYEQYF
TRBJ2-2	TRBV7-2	NA	TRBD2	TGTGCCAGCAGCTTTGCCCCGGGAGGTAGAACCGGGGAGCTGTTTTTT	CASSFAPGGRTGELFF
TRBJ1-4	TRBV20-1	few	TRBD1	TGCAGTGCTAGAGATGAGTGGACAGGGGATGAAAAACTGTTTTTT	CSARDEWTGDEKLFF
TRBJ1-4	TRBV2	few	NA	TGTGCCAGCAGTGAATCAAGGGGAAACAGTGAAAAACTGTTTTTT	CASSESRGNSEKLFF
TRBJ2-2	TRBV12-3/TRBV12-4	NA	NA	TGTGCCAGCAGTAAGACCCGGGGGCGACCCGGGGAGCTGTTTTTT	CASSKTRGRPGELFF
TRBJ1-2	TRBV20-1	few	NA	TGCAGTGCTAGTTTTGGTCACAGAGTGGGGGGCTACACCTTC	CSASFGHRVGGYTF
TRBJ2-1	TRBV20-1	many	TRBD2	TGCAGTGCTCCACTAGCGGGTCGGGCCAATGAGCAGTTCTTC	CSAPLAGRANEQFF
TRBJ1-2	TRBV12-3/TRBV12-4	few	NA	TGTGCCAGCAGTTTGGGCAGGGCGAGGGGCTACACCTTC	CASSLGRARGYTF
TRBJ1-2	TRBV20-1	few	NA	TGCAGTGCTAGAGGAACAGGGCACTATGGCTACACCTTC	CSARGTGHYGYTF
TRBJ2-2	TRBV7-2	NA	NA	TGTGCCAGCAGCCCCCGTGATGGGCGACCTACGAACACCGGGGAGCTGTTTTTT	CASSPRDGRPTNTGELFF
TRBJ1-1	TRBV5-6	few	NA	TGTGCCAGCAGCTTGGAATCTTTTGCGAGAACTGAAGCTTTCTTT	CASSLESFARTEAFF
TRBJ2-5	TRBV12-3/TRBV12-4	many	TRBD2	TGTGCCAGCAGTTTATACGGGGGGGCTAGCGAGACCCAGTACTTC	CASSLYGGASETQYF
TRBJ2-3	TRBV20-1	many	NA	TGCAGTGCTACGATACTGAGCACAGATACGCAGTATTTT	CSATILSTDTQYF
TRBJ2-6	TRBV6-2/TRBV6-3	many	NA	TGTGCCAGCAGTCGGGGTTCTGGGGCCAACGTCCTGACTTTC	CASSRGSGANVLTF
TRBJ2-1	TRBV20-1	NA	NA	TGCAGTGCCCAGGGGAAATCCTACAATGAGCAGTTCTTC	CSAQGKSYNEQFF
TRBJ1-1	TRBV28	NA	NA	TGTGCCAGCAGTGCCTTGGACAGTTCGGCTTCAGCAAAGGAAGCTTTCTTT	CASSALDSSASAKEAFF
TRBJ2-1	TRBV3-1	NA	NA	TGTGCCAGCAGCGGATTACAGGGAGGACTATCCTACAATGAGCAGTTCTTC	CASSGLQGGLSYNEQFF
TRBJ1-5	TRBV6-6	NA	TRBD1	TGTGCCAGTATGGGACAGGGGGCCCGGAGTCAGCCCCAGCATTTT	CASMGQGARSQPQHF
TRBJ2-7	TRBV20-1	NA	NA	TGCAGTGCTAGAGATCCGACCGCCTACGAGCAGTACTTC	CSARDPTAYEQYF
TRBJ2-1	TRBV18	NA	TRBD2	TGTGCCAGCTCACCATGGAATCTAGCGGGTGGCGATGAGCAGTTCTTC	CASSPWNLAGGDEQFF
TRBJ1-5	TRBV7-2	many	NA	TGTGCCAGCAGCTTAGCGATGGGCAGGGAGGGGGATCAGCCCCAGCATTTT	CASSLAMGREGDQPQHF
TRBJ2-1	TRBV20-1	NA	NA	TGCAGTGCTAGAGGCACCCGGGACGGTGAGCAGTTCTTC	CSARGTRDGEQFF
TRBJ1-2	TRBV12-3/TRBV12-4	NA	NA	TGTGCCAGCAGTCAAGTGAGGGGCGGAGGCTACACCTTC	CASSQVRGGGYTF
TRBJ2-1	TRBV7-9	few	NA	TGTGCCAGCAGCTTAGCGGAAACAGGCTTCAATGAGCAGTTCTTC	CASSLAETGFNEQFF
TRBJ1-1	TRBV11-2	NA	NA	TGTGCCAGCAGCTTTGGAGGGACGAACACTGAAGCTTTCTTT	CASSFGGTNTEAFF
TRBJ1-1	TRBV19	few	TRBD1	TGTGCCAGTAGTGTAGACAGGGCTCCCTTTTTGAACACTGAAGCTTTCTTT	CASSVDRAPFLNTEAFF
TRBJ2-3	TRBV20-1	few	TRBD2	TGCAGTGCTATCGAGGCGGGAGGGCTTTTCACAGATACGCAGTATTTT	CSAIEAGGLFTDTQYF
TRBJ2-7	TRBV20-1	many	TRBD1	TGCAGTGCGGGCCCCCTTCGGCAGGGGGCTGACGAGCAGTACTTC	CSAGPLRQGADEQYF
TRBJ1-1	TRBV27	NA	NA	TGTGCCAGCTCCCTGAGGGGCTTGGCTGAAGCTTTCTTT	CASSLRGLAEAFF
TRBJ2-2	TRBV3-1	NA	NA	TGTGCCAGCAGCTCCTTCTCCGGGACAATTACCGGGGAGCTGTTTTTT	CASSSFSGTITGELFF
TRBJ1-5	TRBV20-1	few	TRBD1	TGCAGTGCACAGACAGGGTCAAGCAATCAGCCCCAGCATTTT	CSAQTGSSNQPQHF
TRBJ2-1	TRBV5-4	NA	TRBD2	TGTGCCAGCAGCCCGGATTGGACTAGCGGGGGTAATGAGCAGTTCTTC	CASSPDWTSGGNEQFF
TRBJ2-1	TRBV7-2	NA	NA	TGTGCCAGCAGCGTTGGCCCCGGTTACAATGAGCAGTTCTTC	CASSVGPGYNEQFF